A selection of T cell receptor beta chains follows, all from one sample in a study of blood T cells in healthy people across ages. TCRdb itself ran the 5' RACE reads through MiXCR, one entry per CDR3 protein. In the table there are about 640,000 distinct CDR3 sequences, 58% of which are singletons. The sequencing sample was made of blood. Receptors originate from a man aged 60 to 69 in good health. Each CDR3 is given with its conserved first and last residue. The order of the fields is V gene, clone size, J gene, D gene, CDR3 DNA, CDR3 protein. The D gene is left open where the match is weak. Clone size is not always given. Where it is, it says once, few, many or a class for expanded clones.

TRBV6-6	-	TRBJ1-2	-	TGTGCCAGCAGTTACTTGCAGGAGACTAACTATGGCTACACCTTC	CASSYLQETNYGYTF
TRBV11-2	-	TRBJ2-7	-	TGTGCCAGCAGCTCCGGGACGACCTACGAGCAGTACTTC	CASSSGTTYEQYF
TRBV21-1	-	TRBJ2-7	-	TGTGCCAGCAGCAAAGGGTCCCTCGGGGAGCAGTACTTC	CASSKGSLGEQYF
TRBV2	-	TRBJ2-7	-	TGTGCCAGCAGTGAAGCGCGCGAGGCCCAGTACTTC	CASSEAREAQYF
TRBV7-9	few	TRBJ2-6	TRBD1	TGTGCCAGCAGCTTACATGGTAGTGGGACAGCTGGGGCCAACGTCCTGACTTTC	CASSLHGSGTAGANVLTF
TRBV5-1	-	TRBJ2-3	TRBD1	TGCGCCAGCAGCTTCTTATCACAGGGGGCTGTAGATACGCAGTATTTT	CASSFLSQGAVDTQYF
TRBV2	-	TRBJ2-7	-	TGTGCCAGCAGCGCCGGGGGTACCTACTACGAGCAGTACTTC	CASSAGGTYYEQYF
TRBV12-3/TRBV12-4	-	TRBJ1-1	-	TGTGCCAGCGGACGGGGACGGAACACTGAAGCTTTCTTT	CASGRGRNTEAFF
TRBV6-5	-	TRBJ2-3	-	TGTGCCAGCAGTTACTCAACCAGGGTAACGCAGTATTTT	CASSYSTRVTQYF
TRBV18	many	TRBJ2-1	-	TGTGCCAGCTCACCAGGGACCTACAATGAGCAGTTCTTC	CASSPGTYNEQFF
TRBV15	-	TRBJ2-7	-	TGTGCCACCAGAGAGGTCTCCTACAATGAGCAGTACTTC	CATREVSYNEQYF